These 14 T cell receptor beta chains came from one sample sequenced in a study of shared clonotypes between healthy human individuals. The method was immunoSEQ multiplex PCR; TCRdb's version includes in-frame clones alone and lacks a portion of them. The table has a few million clones, approximately 90% seen once. Sequencing was done on a sample of naive CD4+ T cells sorted from blood. Subset indicated: CD45RA+ positively selected. These receptors were taken from a man between 18 and 35 years old in good health.

The CDR3 region is CASRSQGAGELFF. CDR3 bases: TGTGCCAGCAGGTCGCAGGGGGCCGGGGAGCTGTTTTTT. The genes are TRBV2 and TRBJ2-2; 7 bases line up with TRBD1. Germline-derived CDR1 and CDR2 are SNHLY and FYNNEI. J gave up 6 bases and V 6 bases, and 4 bases lay outside the gene matches. There are 13 residues in the CDR3. The whole variable domain, remainder taken from reference TRBV2 and TRBJ2-2, is EPEVTQTPSHQVTQMGQEVILRCVPISNHLYFYWYRQILGQKVEFLVSFYNNEISEKSEIFDDQFSVERPDGSNFTLKIRSTKLEDSAMYFCASRSQGAGELFFGEGSRLTVL.

In the case of this clone: Mismatch with germline at one junction end may stem from a read error. The chain is built from TRBV7-7 and TRBJ2-5; 7 bases agree with TRBD2. The length of the CDR3 is 15 residues. The germline gives CDR1 SSHAT, CDR2 FNYEAQ (reference sequence). The CDR3 sequence is CASSLAGTTQETQYF. CDR3 bases: TGTGCTAGCAGCTTGGCCGGGACTACACAAGAGACCCAGTACTTC.

As to this clone: Germline is not matched at one junction end, which may reflect a read error. This CDR3 is CASSLGLAGAEQHF. The CDR3 bases are TGTGCCAGCAGCTTAGGTCTAGCGGGAGCCGAGCAGCACTTC. The V gene is TRBV7-2, the J gene TRBJ2-7; 10 bases map to TRBD2. The length of the CDR3 is 14 residues. Germline CDR1 SGHTA, CDR2 FQGNSA.

This chain links TRBV7-2 with TRBJ2-3; TRBD2 matches at 11 bases. The V and J ends lost 9 bases and 5 bases, in that order; junction bases with no gene match: 4. Per the germline V gene, CDR1 is SGHTA and CDR2 is FQGNSA. This CDR3 is 13 amino acids long. The CDR3 DNA reads TGTGCCAGTAGCGGGAGGGCCCTAGATACGCAGTATTTT. Translation gives CASSGRALDTQYF.

The chain combines TRBV7-2 with TRBJ1-3, with D hard to call. CDR3 length: 16 amino acids. Germline CDR1 reads SGHTA; CDR2 reads FQGNSA. Trimming stripped 4 bases from V and 3 bases from J, with 16 bases between. The CDR3 here is CASSSEGEFIGNTIYF. CDR3 sequence (DNA): TGTGCCAGCAGCTCAGAGGGAGAATTCATTGGAAACACCATATATTTT.

V gene TRBV9 combines with J gene TRBJ1-2, with unresolved D. The CDR3 covers 11 residues. Per germline, CDR1 SGDLS and CDR2 YYNGEE. Deletions cut 2 bases from V and 6 bases from J, with 5 bases between. The CDR3: CASSVPHGYTF. The CDR3 DNA reads as TGTGCCAGCAGCGTCCCACATGGCTACACCTTC.

The CDR3 coding sequence is TGTGCCAGCAGACTCACAGGGGGCACTAATGAAAAACTGTTTTTT. Amino acid sequence: CASRLTGGTNEKLFF. V gene TRBV6-6 combines with J gene TRBJ1-4, with 9 bases fitting TRBD1. Germline V lookup: CDR1 MNHNY, CDR2 SVGAGI (reference sequence). Unmatched junction bases numbered 4, after V lost 6 bases and J lost 2 bases. There are 15 residues in the CDR3.

The chain combines TRBV29-1 with TRBJ2-7; TRBD2 aligns across 7 bases. The CDR3 loop spans 14 amino acids. The ends lost 6 bases at V and 5 bases at J; junction bases unmatched: 13. Germline V gene sequence: CDR1 SQVTM, CDR2 ANQGSEA. The CDR3 protein is CSVMTGGGRNEQYF. The DNA for the CDR3 is TGCAGCGTGATGACGGGGGGAGGGAGGAACGAGCAGTACTTC.

V gene TRBV9 combines with J gene TRBJ2-7; D is possibly TRBD1 (5 bases). Germline V gene sequence: CDR1 SGDLS, CDR2 YYNGEE. The V gene lost 4 bases and the J gene lost 7 bases, with 18 bases spanning the gap. The CDR3 spans 14 residues. CDR3 nucleotides: TGTGCCAGCAGCCAGGGTCAGGGTCTTGGTGAGCAGTACTTC. It yields the protein CASSQGQGLGEQYF.

This chain's CDR3 is CASNLEGGKTEAFF. CDR3 DNA: TGTGCCAGTAACCTCGAGGGGGGGAAAACTGAAGCTTTCTTT. V usage is TRBV19 and J usage is TRBJ1-1, with D maybe TRBD1 (6 bases). Germline lookup yields CDR1 LNHDA and CDR2 SQIVND (reference sequence). V lost 7 bases and J 5 bases, leaving 17 bases between the germline ends. The CDR3 is 14 amino acids.

This chain connects TRBV5-8 to TRBJ2-5, with 12 positions matching TRBD2. Germline values: CDR1 SGHTS, CDR2 YDEGEE. This CDR3 is built from 16 residues. V was clipped by 2 bases and J by 4 bases; unmatched bases: 6. The chain's CDR3 is CASSLGLAGISETQYF. In DNA, the CDR3 is TGTGCCAGCAGCTTAGGACTAGCGGGGATCTCAGAGACCCAGTACTTC.

CDR3: CASSSRHSEAFF. DNA for the CDR3: TGTGCCAGCAGTTCCAGACACTCTGAAGCTTTCTTT. The V gene is TRBV28, the J gene TRBJ1-1; no firm D call. The germline CDR1 and CDR2 sequences are MDHEN and SYDVKM. Trimming removed 4 bases from V and 6 bases from J, with 9 bases in between. The CDR3 is 12 residues long. The full variable domain, rest sourced from reference TRBV28 and TRBJ1-1, is DVKVTQSSRYLVKRTGEKVFLECVQDMDHENMFWYRQDPGLGLRLIYFSYDVKMKEKGDIPEGYSVSREKKERFSLILESASTNQTSMYLCASSSRHSEAFFGQGTRLTVV.

The chain links TRBV7-2 to TRBJ2-5; no reliable D call. The germline V and J ends were trimmed by 3 bases and 3 bases, with 8 bases remaining between them. From germline, CDR1 is SGHTA and CDR2 FQGNSA. The CDR3 covers 13 residues. The CDR3: CASSLVPEETQYF. The CDR3, as DNA: TGTGCCAGCAGCTTGGTCCCAGAAGAGACCCAGTACTTC.

The V call is TRBV7-9, the J call TRBJ1-1; D perhaps matches TRBD1 (6 bases). Looked up from germline, CDR1 is SEHNR and CDR2 is FQNEAQ (reference sequence). The CDR3 totals 14 residues. V was trimmed by 4 bases and J by 0 bases, leaving 9 bases between them. The CDR3 region is CASSSAGVNTEAFF. The CDR3, as DNA: TGTGCCAGCAGCTCAGCAGGGGTGAACACTGAAGCTTTCTTT.